This record concerns one T cell receptor (beta chain) sequence. The CDR3 runs to 12 residues. Germline V gene lookup returns CDR1 SGHRS and CDR2 YFSETQ. The V and J ends lost 3 bases and 7 bases respectively, with 10 bases between them. This specimen comes from a study of blood T cells in healthy people across ages. A sample-barcoded 5' primer and a J-beta primer mix were used in a second PCR of roughly 6 to 11 cycles. MiXCR, run by TCRdb on the 5' RACE reads, gives a single entry per CDR3 protein. The table lists 1.5 million to 2 million distinct CDR3 sequences, under 30% of them singletons. The TCR comes from a woman younger than 45 in good health. The sample was blood. This chain uses TRBV5-1 with TRBJ1-1; D uncertain. CDR3 protein: CASSWNGGEAFF. CDR3 nucleotide sequence: TGCGCCAGCAGCTGGAACGGTGGTGAAGCTTTCTTT.